This T cell receptor (beta chain) was captured by sequencing in a study of breast tumors, draining lymph nodes, adjacent tissues. The study's findings and limits: Tumor T cell lymph node origin was a supported hypothesis, not proven. Tumor repertoires ranked between lymph nodes and nontumor tissue in diversity, with V and J gene preferences.

This clonotype was detected ten times or more. The target antigen is unknown. Breast cancer patients provided tissue from their axillary draining lymph nodes. In germline, CDR1 is SGHTA, CDR2 FQGTGA. This CDR3 spans 13 amino acids. V shed 3 bases and J shed 10 bases, with 13 bases lying between them. One entry per CDR3 protein, called by TCRdb with MiXCR from the multiplex PCR reads. The sample has some 130,000 distinct CDR3 sequences, approximately 20% seen once. Material: axillary lymph node tissue. The chain is built from TRBV7-3 and TRBJ2-1; maybe TRBD2 (6 bases). This receptor was identified in a female donor with breast cancer. Some clones in this sample may be carry-over from other donors' samples. CDR3 nucleotide sequence: TGTGCCAGCAGCTTGAATTCGGCGGGAGAGCAGTTCTTC. Translating it yields CASSLNSAGEQFF.